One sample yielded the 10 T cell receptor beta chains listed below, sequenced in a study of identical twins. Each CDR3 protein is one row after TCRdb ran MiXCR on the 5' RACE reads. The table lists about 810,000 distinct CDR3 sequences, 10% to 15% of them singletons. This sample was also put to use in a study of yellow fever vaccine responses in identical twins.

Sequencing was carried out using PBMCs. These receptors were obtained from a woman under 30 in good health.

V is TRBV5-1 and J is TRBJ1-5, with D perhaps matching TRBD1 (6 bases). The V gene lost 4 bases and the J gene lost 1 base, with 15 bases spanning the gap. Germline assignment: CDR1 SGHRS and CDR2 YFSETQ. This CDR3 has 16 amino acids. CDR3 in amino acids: CASSPNPGVSNQPQHF. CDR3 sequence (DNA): TGCGCCAGCAGCCCCAACCCAGGGGTGAGCAATCAGCCCCAGCATTTT.

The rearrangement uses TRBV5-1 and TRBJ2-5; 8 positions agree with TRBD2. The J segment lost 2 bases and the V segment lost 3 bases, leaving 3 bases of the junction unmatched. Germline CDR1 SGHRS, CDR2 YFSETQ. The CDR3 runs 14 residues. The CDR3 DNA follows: TGCGCCAGCAGCTGGGCGGGGGGACAAGAGACCCAGTACTTC. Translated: CASSWAGGQETQYF. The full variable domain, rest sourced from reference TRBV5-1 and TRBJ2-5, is KAGVTQTPRYLIKTRGQQVTLSCSPISGHRSVSWYQQTPGQGLQFLFEYFSETQRNKGNFPGRFSGRQFSNSRSEMNVSTLELGDSALYLCASSWAGGQETQYFGPGTRLLVL.

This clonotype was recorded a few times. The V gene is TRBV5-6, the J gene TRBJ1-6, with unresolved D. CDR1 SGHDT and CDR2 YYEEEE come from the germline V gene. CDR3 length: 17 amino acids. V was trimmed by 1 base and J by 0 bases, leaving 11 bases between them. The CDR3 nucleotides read TGTGCCAGCAGCTTGAGGGCTCCCAGCTCCTATAATTCACCCCTCCACTTT. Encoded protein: CASSLRAPSSYNSPLHF.

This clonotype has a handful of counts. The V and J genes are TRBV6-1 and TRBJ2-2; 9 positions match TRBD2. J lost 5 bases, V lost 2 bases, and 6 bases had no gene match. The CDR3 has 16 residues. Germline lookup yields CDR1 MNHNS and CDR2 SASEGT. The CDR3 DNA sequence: TGTGCCAGCAGTGAATGGGATAGCGGGAGTACCGGGGAGCTGTTTTTT. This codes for CASSEWDSGSTGELFF.

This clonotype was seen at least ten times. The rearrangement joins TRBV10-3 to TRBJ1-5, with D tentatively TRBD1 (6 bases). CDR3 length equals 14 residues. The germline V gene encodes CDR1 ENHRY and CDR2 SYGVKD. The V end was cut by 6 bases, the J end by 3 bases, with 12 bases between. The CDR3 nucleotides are TGTGCCATCAGCGAAGGACAGTCCAATCAGCCCCAGCATTTT. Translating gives CAISEGQSNQPQHF.

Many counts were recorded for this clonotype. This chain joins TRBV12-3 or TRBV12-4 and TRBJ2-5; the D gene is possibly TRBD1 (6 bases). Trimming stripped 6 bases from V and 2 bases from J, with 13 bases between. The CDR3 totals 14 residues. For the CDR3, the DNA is TGTGCCAGCAGAACCGTGGGACAACAAGAGACCCAGTACTTC. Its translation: CASRTVGQQETQYF.

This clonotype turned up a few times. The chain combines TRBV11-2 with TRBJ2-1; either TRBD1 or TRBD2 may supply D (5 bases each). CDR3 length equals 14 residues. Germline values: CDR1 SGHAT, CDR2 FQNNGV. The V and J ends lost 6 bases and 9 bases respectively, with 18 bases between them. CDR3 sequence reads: CASRSPAGTPEQFF. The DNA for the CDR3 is TGTGCCAGCAGGTCACCCGCCGGGACCCCTGAGCAGTTCTTC.

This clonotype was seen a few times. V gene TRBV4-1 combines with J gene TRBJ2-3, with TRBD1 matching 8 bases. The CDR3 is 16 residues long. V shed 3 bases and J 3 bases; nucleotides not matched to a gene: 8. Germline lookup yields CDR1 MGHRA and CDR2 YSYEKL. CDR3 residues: CASSQMDRAKTDTQYF. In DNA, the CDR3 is TGCGCCAGCAGCCAGATGGACAGGGCCAAGACAGATACGCAGTATTTT.

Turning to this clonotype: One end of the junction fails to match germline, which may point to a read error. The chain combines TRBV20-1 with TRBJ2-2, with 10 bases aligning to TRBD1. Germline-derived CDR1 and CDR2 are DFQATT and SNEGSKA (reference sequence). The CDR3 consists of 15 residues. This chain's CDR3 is CSARVGQGNNGELFF. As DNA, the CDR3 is TGCAGTGCTAGGGTGGGACAGGGGAACAACGGGGAGCTGTTTTTT.

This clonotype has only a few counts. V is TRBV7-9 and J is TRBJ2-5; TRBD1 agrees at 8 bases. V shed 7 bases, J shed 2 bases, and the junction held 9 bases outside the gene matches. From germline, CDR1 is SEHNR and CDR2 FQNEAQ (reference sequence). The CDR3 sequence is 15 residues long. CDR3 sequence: CASIPGQAFQETQYF. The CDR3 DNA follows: TGTGCCAGCATCCCGGGACAGGCGTTTCAAGAGACCCAGTACTTC.